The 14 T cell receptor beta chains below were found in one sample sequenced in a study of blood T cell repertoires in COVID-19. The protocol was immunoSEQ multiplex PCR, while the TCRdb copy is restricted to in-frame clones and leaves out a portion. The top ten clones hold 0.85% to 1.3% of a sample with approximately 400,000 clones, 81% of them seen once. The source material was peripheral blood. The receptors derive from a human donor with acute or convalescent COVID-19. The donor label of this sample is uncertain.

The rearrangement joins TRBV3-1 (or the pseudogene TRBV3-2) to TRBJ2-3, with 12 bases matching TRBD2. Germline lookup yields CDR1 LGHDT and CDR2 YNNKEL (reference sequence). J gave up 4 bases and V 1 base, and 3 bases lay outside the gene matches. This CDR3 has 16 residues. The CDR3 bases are TGTGCCAGCAGCCAAGCTAGCGGGGGGGCCTCAGATACGCAGTATTTT. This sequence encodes CASSQASGGASDTQYF.

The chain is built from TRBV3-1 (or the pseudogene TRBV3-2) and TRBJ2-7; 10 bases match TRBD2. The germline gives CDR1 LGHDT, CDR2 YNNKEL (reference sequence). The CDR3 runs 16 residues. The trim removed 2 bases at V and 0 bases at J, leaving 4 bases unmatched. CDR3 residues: CASSQYSGGSSYEQYF. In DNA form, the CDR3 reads TGTGCCAGCAGCCAATATAGCGGGGGGAGCTCCTACGAGCAGTACTTC.

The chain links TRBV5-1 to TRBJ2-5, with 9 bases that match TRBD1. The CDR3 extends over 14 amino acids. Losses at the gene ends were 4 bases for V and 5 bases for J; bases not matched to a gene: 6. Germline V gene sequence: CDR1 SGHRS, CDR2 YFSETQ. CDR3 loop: CASSPGQGTETQYF. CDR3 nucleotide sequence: TGCGCCAGCAGCCCAGGACAGGGGACCGAGACCCAGTACTTC.

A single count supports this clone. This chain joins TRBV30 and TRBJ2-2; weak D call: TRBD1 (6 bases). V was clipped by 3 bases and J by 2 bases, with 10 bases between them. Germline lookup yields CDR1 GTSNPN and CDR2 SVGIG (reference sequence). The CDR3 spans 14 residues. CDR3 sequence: CAWRVRGNTGELFF. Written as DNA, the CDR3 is TGTGCCTGGAGGGTCAGGGGAAACACCGGGGAGCTGTTTTTT.

CDR3 sequence (DNA): TGTGCCAGCAGCCGCCTAGACTACAATGAGCAGTTCTTC. The encoded protein is CASSRLDYNEQFF. The chain carries TRBV11-2 and TRBJ2-1; D gene uncertain. The germline gives CDR1 SGHAT, CDR2 FQNNGV. CDR3 length: 13 amino acids. Trimming shortened V by 5 bases and J by 3 bases, and 8 bases separated the two germline ends.

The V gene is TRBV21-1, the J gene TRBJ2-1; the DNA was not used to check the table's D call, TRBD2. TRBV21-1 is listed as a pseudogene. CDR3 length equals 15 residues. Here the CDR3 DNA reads TGTGCCAGCAGAGAAAGGGTAGCGGGAGCCCGGGAGCAGTTCTTC. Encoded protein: CASRERVAGAREQFF.

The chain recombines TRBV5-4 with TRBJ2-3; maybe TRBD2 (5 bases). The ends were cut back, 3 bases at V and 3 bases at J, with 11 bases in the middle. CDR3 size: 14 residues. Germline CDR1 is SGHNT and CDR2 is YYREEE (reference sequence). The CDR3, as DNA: TGTGCCAGCAGCTCGGACTTTAGGACAGATACGCAGTATTTT. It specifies CASSSDFRTDTQYF. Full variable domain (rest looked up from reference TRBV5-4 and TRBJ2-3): ETGVTQSPTHLIKTRGQQVTLRCSSQSGHNTVSWYQQALGQGPQFIFQYYREEENGRGNFPPRFSGLQFPNYSSELNVNALELDDSALYLCASSSDFRTDTQYFGPGTRLTVL.

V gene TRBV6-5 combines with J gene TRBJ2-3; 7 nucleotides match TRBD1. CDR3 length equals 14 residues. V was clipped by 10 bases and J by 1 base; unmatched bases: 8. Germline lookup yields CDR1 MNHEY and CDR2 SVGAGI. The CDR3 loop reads CAIQQGLGTDTQYF. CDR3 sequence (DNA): TGTGCCATCCAACAGGGGCTTGGCACAGATACGCAGTATTTT.

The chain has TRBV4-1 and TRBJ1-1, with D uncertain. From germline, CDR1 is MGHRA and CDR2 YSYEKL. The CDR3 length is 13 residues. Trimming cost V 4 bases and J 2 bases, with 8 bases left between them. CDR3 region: CASSPRENTEAFF. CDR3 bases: TGCGCCAGCAGCCCTCGGGAAAACACTGAAGCTTTCTTT.

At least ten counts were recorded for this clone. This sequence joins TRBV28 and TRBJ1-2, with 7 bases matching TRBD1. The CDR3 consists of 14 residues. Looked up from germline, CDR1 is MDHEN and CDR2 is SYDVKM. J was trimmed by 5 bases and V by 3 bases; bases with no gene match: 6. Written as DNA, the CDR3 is TGTGCCAGCAGTTTGATGCGGACAGGATATGGCTACACCTTC. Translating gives CASSLMRTGYGYTF.

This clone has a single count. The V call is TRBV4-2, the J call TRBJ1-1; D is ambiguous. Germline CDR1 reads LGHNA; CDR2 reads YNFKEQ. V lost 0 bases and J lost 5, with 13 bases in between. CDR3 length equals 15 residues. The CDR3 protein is CASSQEAEIGTEAFF. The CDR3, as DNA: TGTGCCAGCAGCCAAGAAGCGGAAATTGGGACTGAAGCTTTCTTT.

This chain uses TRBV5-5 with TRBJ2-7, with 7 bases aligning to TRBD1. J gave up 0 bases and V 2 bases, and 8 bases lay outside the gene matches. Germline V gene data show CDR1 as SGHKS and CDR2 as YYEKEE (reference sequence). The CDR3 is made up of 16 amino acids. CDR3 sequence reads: CASSFSQGMSSYEQYF. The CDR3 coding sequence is TGTGCCAGCAGCTTTTCACAGGGGATGAGCTCCTACGAGCAGTACTTC.

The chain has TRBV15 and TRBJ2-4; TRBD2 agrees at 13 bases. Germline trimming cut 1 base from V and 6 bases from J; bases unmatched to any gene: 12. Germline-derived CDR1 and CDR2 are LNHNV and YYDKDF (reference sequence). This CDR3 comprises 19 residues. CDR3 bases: TGTGCCACCAGCAGAGCAGGGACTAGCGGGACCACACGTGGAAACATTCAGTACTTC. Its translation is CATSRAGTSGTTRGNIQYF.

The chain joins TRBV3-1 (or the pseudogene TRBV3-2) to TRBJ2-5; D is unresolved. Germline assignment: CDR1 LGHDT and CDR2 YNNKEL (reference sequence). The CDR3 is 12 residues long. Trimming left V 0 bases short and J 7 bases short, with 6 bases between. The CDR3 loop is CASSQDTGTQYF. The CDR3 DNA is TGTGCCAGCAGCCAAGATACCGGGACCCAGTACTTC.